These 26 T cell receptor beta chains were all obtained from the same sample, sequenced in a study of blood T cell repertoires in COVID-19. Some clones are missing from TCRdb's copy, which holds only in-frame ones; the method was immunoSEQ multiplex PCR. The sample holds 55,000 to 75,000 clones, 70% to 90% seen once. Sequenced material: peripheral blood. The origin of the receptors is a human donor in a cohort sampled during active COVID-19.

The chain is built from TRBV2 and TRBJ1-3; 8 nucleotides agree with TRBD1. After removal of 3 bases from V and 4 bases from J, the junction contained 5 bases not matched to a gene. This CDR3 is 15 amino acids long. Germline assignment: CDR1 SNHLY and CDR2 FYNNEI. Here the CDR3 reads CASSDLGTGGNTIYF. CDR3 nucleotides: TGTGCCAGCAGTGACCTCGGGACAGGCGGAAACACCATATATTTT.

This chain links TRBV27 with TRBJ2-7, with TRBD1 as a possible D gene (6 bases). CDR1 and CDR2 (germline): MNHEY, SMNVEV (reference sequence). The CDR3 totals 16 residues. V dropped 4 bases and J dropped 3 bases, with 19 bases sitting between them. The CDR3 region has the DNA TGTGCCAGCAGTTCTCAGGGGTTCGGTGGCTACTACGAGCAGTACTTC. Amino acids: CASSSQGFGGYYEQYF.

The rearrangement uses TRBV11-2 and TRBJ1-1, with 11 positions matching TRBD1. Germline V CDR1 and CDR2: SGHAT, FQNNGV. With 2 bases clipped from V and 2 bases from J, the junction kept 13 bases outside the gene matches. The CDR3 sequence is 19 residues long. The CDR3 nucleotides are TGTGCCAGCAGCTTAAAGGGACAGGGGGTCGCCGGGCTCAACACTGAAGCTTTCTTT. Protein product: CASSLKGQGVAGLNTEAFF.

This rearrangement joins TRBV11-2 to TRBJ2-5, with D uncertain. Trimming removed 5 bases at V and 0 bases at J, with 7 bases between. Germline CDR1 reads SGHAT; CDR2 reads FQNNGV. This CDR3 has 13 residues. CDR3 in amino acids: CASSPAYQETQYF. The CDR3 DNA sequence: TGTGCCAGCAGCCCAGCGTACCAAGAGACCCAGTACTTC.

V is TRBV9 and J is TRBJ1-2; 8 nucleotides align to TRBD1. The J segment lost 4 bases and the V segment lost 1 base, leaving 6 bases of the junction unmatched. Germline V gene data show CDR1 as SGDLS and CDR2 as YYNGEE. The CDR3 is made up of 15 amino acids. CDR3 protein: CASSVSSGGLYGYTF. CDR3 bases: TGTGCCAGCAGCGTATCCTCAGGGGGCCTCTATGGCTACACCTTC.

The chain is built from TRBV2 and TRBJ2-3, with D hard to call. Trimming removed 7 bases from V and 5 bases from J, with 13 bases in between. CDR1 is SNHLY and CDR2 is FYNNEI in the germline V gene. The CDR3 has 13 residues. The CDR3 is CASTPGRLDTQYF. CDR3 coding DNA: TGTGCCAGCACGCCGGGTCGGTTAGATACGCAGTATTTT.

Only one count was recorded for this clone. The gene calls are TRBV7-2 and TRBJ2-7; D call uncertain. With 2 bases removed from V and 0 bases from J, the gap between germline ends came to 11 bases. This CDR3 region has 15 residues. Germline-derived CDR1 and CDR2 are SGHTA and FQGNSA. DNA of the CDR3: TGTGCCAGCAGCTTAACTACCCAAAGCTCCTACGAGCAGTACTTC. This gives the protein CASSLTTQSSYEQYF.

V is TRBV5-6 and J is TRBJ2-3, with a possible D match to TRBD2 (5 bases). Germline loops: CDR1 SGHDT, CDR2 YYEEEE. V was cut by 2 bases and J by 0 bases, with 16 bases left in between. The length of the CDR3 is 17 residues. CDR3 region: CASSLRPRTGSTDTQYF. The CDR3 nucleotides are TGTGCCAGCAGCTTAAGACCCCGGACGGGGAGCACAGATACGCAGTATTTT.

This clone was found once. The chain combines TRBV4-1 with TRBJ2-2, with TRBD2 identical over 13 bases. The CDR3 covers 18 residues. CDR1 is MGHRA, CDR2 YSYEKL, per germline. V was clipped by 4 bases and J by 3 bases; unmatched bases: 8. CDR3 DNA sequence: TGCGCCAGCAGCCCTAGGACTAGCGGGAGAGAGGACACCGGGGAGCTGTTTTTT. As protein: CASSPRTSGREDTGELFF.

The chain is built from TRBV11-2 and TRBJ1-4; TRBD1 is a possible D gene (6 bases). The CDR3 consists of 15 residues. Trimming pared 6 bases from V and 4 bases from J, leaving 15 bases between. In germline, CDR1 is SGHAT, CDR2 FQNNGV. CDR3 in DNA: TGTGCCAGCAGACTACAGGGTGGTGATAATGAAAAACTGTTTTTT. The encoded protein is CASRLQGGDNEKLFF. The complete variable domain, with remaining parts taken from reference TRBV11-2 and TRBJ1-4, reads EAGVAQSPRYKIIEKRQSVAFWCNPISGHATLYWYQQILGQGPKLLIQFQNNGVVDDSQLPKDRFSAERLKGVDSTLKIQPAKLEDSAVYLCASRLQGGDNEKLFFGSGTQLSVL.

The chain carries TRBV6-6 and TRBJ1-1; maybe TRBD1 (6 bases). The CDR3 sequence is 15 residues long. CDR1 MNHNY and CDR2 SVGAGI come from the germline V gene (reference sequence). V was clipped by 2 bases and J by 12 bases, with 22 bases between them. The CDR3 is CASSYDLWGGPSSFF. For the CDR3, the DNA is TGTGCCAGCAGTTACGATTTGTGGGGGGGCCCATCTTCTTTCTTT.

V usage is TRBV28 and J usage is TRBJ2-7; D possibly corresponds to TRBD1 (6 bases). There are 12 residues in the CDR3. Germline loops: CDR1 MDHEN, CDR2 SYDVKM. V was cut by 5 bases and J by 3 bases, with 8 bases left in between. The CDR3: CASSGQIYEQYF. The CDR3 DNA reads TGTGCCAGCAGTGGACAGATCTACGAGCAGTACTTC.

The chain uses TRBV28 and TRBJ2-7, with D perhaps TRBD1 (6 bases). V lost 10 bases to trimming and J lost 5 bases, with 21 bases between them. CDR1 and CDR2 (germline): MDHEN, SYDVKM. This CDR3 comprises 14 residues. The CDR3 sequence: CATQRGLMANEQYF. CDR3 sequence (DNA): TGTGCCACCCAAAGGGGGTTGATGGCTAACGAGCAGTACTTC.

V usage is TRBV4-3 and J usage is TRBJ2-1; 8 bases fit TRBD2. J gave up 4 bases and V 6 bases, and 11 bases lay outside the gene matches. This CDR3 contains 16 residues. The germline V gene encodes CDR1 LGHNA and CDR2 YSLEER. The DNA of the CDR3 is TGCGCCAGCAGGCCCCAAGCGGGAGATCTGTACAATGAGCAGTTCTTC. This gives the protein CASRPQAGDLYNEQFF.

This clone was counted between two and nine times. This chain links TRBV3-1 (or the pseudogene TRBV3-2) with TRBJ1-5; TRBD1 is a possible D gene (5 bases). The CDR3 runs 15 residues. Germline loops: CDR1 LGHDT, CDR2 YNNKEL (reference sequence). The V and J ends lost 1 base and 7 bases respectively, with 14 bases between them. CDR3 sequence reads: CASSQGVLKGQPQHF. CDR3 nucleotide sequence: TGTGCCAGCAGCCAAGGGGTTCTCAAGGGGCAGCCCCAGCATTTT.

This clone was seen a few times. The chain couples TRBV7-9 to TRBJ1-1; TRBD1 matches at 7 bases. The CDR3 spans 14 residues. J lost 2 bases, V lost 5 bases, and 5 bases had no gene match. CDR1 and CDR2 from the germline V gene are SEHNR and FQNEAQ (reference sequence). CDR3 residues: CASSQTGVNTEAFF. The CDR3 DNA reads TGTGCCAGCAGCCAAACAGGGGTAAACACTGAAGCTTTCTTT.

The rearrangement uses TRBV6-5 and TRBJ1-6; maybe TRBD1 (6 bases). Trimming pared 0 bases from V and 4 bases from J, leaving 7 bases between. CDR3 length equals 15 residues. Looked up from germline, CDR1 is MNHEY and CDR2 is SVGAGI. CDR3 in amino acids: CASSYSGQYNSPLHF. The CDR3 nucleotides read TGTGCCAGCAGTTACTCGGGACAATATAATTCACCCCTCCACTTT.

V is TRBV11-2 and J is TRBJ1-2; 7 nucleotides align to TRBD1. The CDR3 sequence is 16 residues long. Germline trimming cut 5 bases from V and 4 bases from J; bases unmatched to any gene: 13. The germline gives CDR1 SGHAT, CDR2 FQNNGV. CDR3 DNA sequence: TGTGCCAGCAGCCGAGGACAGGCCAAACCTTTCTATGGCTACACCTTC. This encodes CASSRGQAKPFYGYTF.

V gene TRBV28 combines with J gene TRBJ1-1; D uncertain. The CDR3 is 14 amino acids. Germline values: CDR1 MDHEN, CDR2 SYDVKM. Trimming took off 3 bases at V and 5 bases at J, with 13 bases between the two ends. The CDR3 protein is CASSLVGRWTEAFF. CDR3 nucleotide sequence: TGTGCCAGCAGTTTGGTTGGGAGGTGGACTGAAGCTTTCTTT.

This clone was observed a single time. The rearrangement uses TRBV2 and TRBJ2-7; 10 nucleotides agree with TRBD2. V gave up 4 bases and J gave up 5 bases; unmatched junction bases: 5. In germline, CDR1 is SNHLY, CDR2 FYNNEI. The CDR3 runs to 14 residues. This CDR3 is CASSALAGDDEQYF. The CDR3 DNA reads TGTGCCAGCAGTGCGCTAGCGGGGGATGACGAGCAGTACTTC.

V and J are TRBV6-5 and TRBJ2-7, with D possibly TRBD1 on 5 matching bases. The CDR3 covers 13 residues. Germline V gives CDR1 MNHEY, CDR2 SVGAGI. The V and J ends lost 10 bases and 1 base respectively, with 14 bases between them. DNA for the CDR3: TGTGCCACCGCGCCAGGGTCGTCCTACGAGCAGTACTTC. Amino acids: CATAPGSSYEQYF.

The rearrangement links TRBV24-1 to TRBJ2-1, with D possibly being TRBD2 (5 bases). V gave up 2 bases and J gave up 2 bases, with 12 bases separating them. In germline, CDR1 is KGHDR, CDR2 SFDVKD. CDR3 size: 16 residues. Here the CDR3 DNA reads TGTGCCACCAGTGATTCGGACTGGGCGACCTACAATGAGCAGTTCTTC. Protein product: CATSDSDWATYNEQFF.

CDR3: CASSVVGEVYEQYF. The CDR3 DNA sequence: TGTGCCAGCAGCGTTGTAGGAGAGGTCTACGAGCAGTACTTC. This chain uses TRBV9 with TRBJ2-7, with D hard to call. The V gene's germline CDR1 is SGDLS and CDR2 YYNGEE. Trimming removed 2 bases at V and 3 bases at J, with 12 bases between. The CDR3 covers 14 residues. The entire variable domain, with the rest obtained from reference TRBV9 and TRBJ2-7, is as follows: DSGVTQTPKHLITATGQRVTLRCSPRSGDLSVYWYQQSLDQGLQFLIQYYNGEERAKGNILERFSAQQFPDLHSELNLSSLELGDSALYFCASSVVGEVYEQYFGPGTRLTVT.

V and J are TRBV15 and TRBJ1-2; D gene ambiguous. The length of the CDR3 is 17 residues. Between the trimmed V and J ends, which lost 0 bases and 0 bases, there was a span of 14 bases. Germline values: CDR1 LNHNV, CDR2 YYDKDF (reference sequence). The CDR3 sequence is CATSRDFGGGTNYGYTF. The CDR3 DNA reads as TGTGCCACCAGCAGAGATTTCGGAGGTGGCACTAACTATGGCTACACCTTC.

The chain employs TRBV11-2 and TRBJ2-7; maybe TRBD1 (5 bases). The CDR3 contains 15 residues. Trimming took 1 base from V and 3 from J, leaving 13 bases between them. Germline lookup yields CDR1 SGHAT and CDR2 FQNNGV. The CDR3 protein is CASSLGLDILYEQYF. The CDR3 region has the DNA TGTGCCAGCAGCTTAGGCCTGGACATACTCTACGAGCAGTACTTC. Complete variable domain (other parts from reference TRBV11-2 and TRBJ2-7): EAGVAQSPRYKIIEKRQSVAFWCNPISGHATLYWYQQILGQGPKLLIQFQNNGVVDDSQLPKDRFSAERLKGVDSTLKIQPAKLEDSAVYLCASSLGLDILYEQYFGPGTRLTVT.

The chain recombines TRBV7-2 with TRBJ1-2, with D possibly being TRBD1 (6 bases). The CDR3 extends over 16 amino acids. Germline V lookup: CDR1 SGHTA, CDR2 FQGNSA. V dropped 2 bases and J dropped 1 base, with 14 bases sitting between them. The CDR3 nucleotides are TGTGCCAGCAGCTTATACAGGGTCTTCAGTAACTATGGCTACACCTTC. This codes for CASSLYRVFSNYGYTF. The whole variable domain, filled in from reference TRBV7-2 and TRBJ1-2, reads GAGVSQSPSNKVTEKGKDVELRCDPISGHTALYWYRQSLGQGLEFLIYFQGNSAPDKSGLPSDRFSAERTGGSVSTLTIQRTQQEDSAVYLCASSLYRVFSNYGYTFGSGTRLTVV.